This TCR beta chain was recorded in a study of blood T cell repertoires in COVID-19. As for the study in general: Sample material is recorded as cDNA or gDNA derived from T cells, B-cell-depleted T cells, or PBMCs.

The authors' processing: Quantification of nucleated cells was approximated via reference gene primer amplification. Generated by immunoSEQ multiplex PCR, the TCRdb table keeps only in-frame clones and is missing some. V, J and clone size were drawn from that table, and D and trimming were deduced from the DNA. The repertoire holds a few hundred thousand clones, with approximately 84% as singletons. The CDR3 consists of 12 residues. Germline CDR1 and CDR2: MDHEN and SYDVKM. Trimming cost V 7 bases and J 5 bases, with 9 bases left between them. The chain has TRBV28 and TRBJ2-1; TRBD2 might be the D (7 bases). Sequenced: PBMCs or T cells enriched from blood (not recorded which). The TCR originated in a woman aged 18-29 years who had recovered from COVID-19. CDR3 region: CASKRDNNEQFF. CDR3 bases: TGTGCCAGCAAGCGGGACAACAATGAGCAGTTCTTC.